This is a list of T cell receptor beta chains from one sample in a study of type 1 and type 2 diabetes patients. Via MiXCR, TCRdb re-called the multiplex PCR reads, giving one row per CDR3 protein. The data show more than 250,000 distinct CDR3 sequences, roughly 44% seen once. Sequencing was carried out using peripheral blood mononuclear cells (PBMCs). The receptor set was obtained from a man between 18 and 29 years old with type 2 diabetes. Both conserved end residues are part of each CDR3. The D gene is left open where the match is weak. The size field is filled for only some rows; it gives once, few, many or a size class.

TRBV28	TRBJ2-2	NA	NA	TGTGCCAGCAGTCACATTAGCTCAGGGGCCGGGGAGCTGTTTTTT	CASSHISSGAGELFF
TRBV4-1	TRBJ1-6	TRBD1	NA	TGCGCCAGCAGCCAAGATCGACAGGGTATACTCAACTATAATTCACCCCTCCACTTT	CASSQDRQGILNYNSPLHF
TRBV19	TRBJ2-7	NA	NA	TGTGCCAGTATCCACAGGGTGTACGAGCAGTACTTC	CASIHRVYEQYF
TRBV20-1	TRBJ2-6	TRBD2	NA	TGCAGTGCGCGCACGATAGCGGGAGTTGGGGCCAACGTCCTGACTTTC	CSARTIAGVGANVLTF
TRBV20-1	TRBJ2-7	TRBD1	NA	TGCAGTGCTAACAAACCGGGACAGGGGTTGGGCGAGCAGTACTTC	CSANKPGQGLGEQYF
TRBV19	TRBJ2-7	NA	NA	TGTGCCAGTAGTCACCCCAGGGGCCTAGGGTACGAGCAGTACTTC	CASSHPRGLGYEQYF
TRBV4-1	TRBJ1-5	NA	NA	TGCGCCAGCAGCCAAGACGCCAGGTGGGGCAATCAGCCCCAGCATTTT	CASSQDARWGNQPQHF
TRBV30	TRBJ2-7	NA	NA	TGTGCCTGGGGGCCAGGGTCCTACGAGCAGTACTTC	CAWGPGSYEQYF
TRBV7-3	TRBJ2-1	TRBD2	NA	TGTGCCAGCAGCTCACTAGCGGGGGGGTCGGATGAGCAGTTCTTC	CASSSLAGGSDEQFF
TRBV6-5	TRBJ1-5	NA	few	TGTGCCAGCAGTCCTACCCCGAACTATAGCAATCAGCCCCAGCATTTT	CASSPTPNYSNQPQHF
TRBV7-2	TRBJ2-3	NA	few	TGTGCCAGCAGCTTGGTCGCGTCGTCAGGGGGGGGAGATACGCAGTATTTT	CASSLVASSGGGDTQYF
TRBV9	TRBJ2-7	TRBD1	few	TGTGCCAGCAGCGCGAGATACGGGACAGGAGACGAGCAGTACTTC	CASSARYGTGDEQYF
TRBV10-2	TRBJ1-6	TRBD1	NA	TGCGCCAGCAGAAAAACAGGGGATGCTAGTTATTCACCCCTCCACTTT	CASRKTGDASYSPLHF
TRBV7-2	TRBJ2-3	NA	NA	TGTGCCAGCAGCTTAGTTCGAGCGAATACGCAGTATTTT	CASSLVRANTQYF
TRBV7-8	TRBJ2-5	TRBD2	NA	TGTGCCAGCAGCAGCGGGACTAGCGGGAGGGACCAAGAGACCCAGTACTTC	CASSSGTSGRDQETQYF
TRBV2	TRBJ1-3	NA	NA	TGTGCCAGCTCCTCATGGTGGGGGGCAGGTGGAAACACCATATATTTT	CASSSWWGAGGNTIYF
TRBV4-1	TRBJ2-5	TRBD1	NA	TGCGCCAGCAGCCACTGGACAGGGCCCCAAGAGACCCAGTACTTC	CASSHWTGPQETQYF
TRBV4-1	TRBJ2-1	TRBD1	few	TGCGCCAGCAGCCAGGGTGACAGGGGGCCAAACAATGAGCAGTTCTTC	CASSQGDRGPNNEQFF
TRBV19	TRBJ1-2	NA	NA	TGTGCCAGTAGTATCGGCGGGATCCCGCTGGCTAACTATGGCTACACCTTC	CASSIGGIPLANYGYTF
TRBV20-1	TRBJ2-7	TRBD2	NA	TGCAGTGCCCGTAGCGGGGGGCCTTCCTCCTACGAGCAGTACTTC	CSARSGGPSSYEQYF
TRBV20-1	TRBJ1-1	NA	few	TGCAGTGCTACGGACCTTATTGGAACCACTGAAGCTTTCTTT	CSATDLIGTTEAFF
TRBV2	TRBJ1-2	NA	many	TGTGCCAGCAGTGAAAATCAGGGCGTATATACGGGCTACACCTTC	CASSENQGVYTGYTF
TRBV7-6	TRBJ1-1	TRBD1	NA	TGTGCCAGCAGCGGACAGGGGCTGGTGAACACTGAAGCTTTCTTT	CASSGQGLVNTEAFF
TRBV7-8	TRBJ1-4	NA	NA	TGTGCCAGCGTCTCCCCAACTAATGAAAAACTGTTTTTT	CASVSPTNEKLFF
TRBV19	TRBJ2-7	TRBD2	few	TGTGCCAGTAGTATGGTAGCGGGTGCTAGCGAGCAGTACTTC	CASSMVAGASEQYF
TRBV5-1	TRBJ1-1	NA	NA	TGCGCCAGCAGCTACGGACAGACGAACACTGAAGCTTTCTTT	CASSYGQTNTEAFF
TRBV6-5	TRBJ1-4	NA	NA	TGTGCCAGCAGCCCCCCCGGACCCTACAATGAAAAACTGTTTTTT	CASSPPGPYNEKLFF